This TCR gamma chain was documented in a study of Vδ1+ human thymocytes. Sequences come from RNA converted to cDNA by reverse transcription. The CDR3 regions were amplified by multiplex PCR from V-gene primers to a constant-region primer. TCRdb reapplied CATT to the multiplex PCR reads. Of 6,500 to 10,000 gamma-chain clones in the sample, approximately 55% were seen once. This CDR3 is built from 14 residues. The V segment lost 0 bases and the J segment 10 bases; nucleotides outside the gene matches: 12. Per the germline V gene, CDR1 is EGSTGY and CDR2 is YDSYTSSV. Concerning this clone: The antigen is unknown.

General observations from the study: Bulk repertoire data may be misinterpreted because of unexpected Vdelta2 sequences. Highly polyclonal TRG and TRD repertoires with Gaussian CDR3 length distributions appeared in thymus.

This sequence originates from a girl under three years old who had congenital heart surgery. V is TRGV4 and J is TRGJ1 or TRGJ2. TCRdb supplies no J gene; here it was assigned by aligning the nucleotide sequence to germline. Material: Vdelta1+ gamma-delta thymocytes from the thymus. This sample's subset: FACS-sorted CD3+ TCRalphabeta- TCRVdelta1+ TCRVdelta2- thymocytes. The chain's CDR3 is CATWDGQAPTKKLF. CDR3 bases: TGTGCCACCTGGGATGGGCAAGCACCCACCAAGAAACTCTTT.